The rows below give T cell receptor beta chains drawn from one sample of a study of blood T cells in healthy people across ages. From the 5' RACE reads, TCRdb called clonotypes with MiXCR, one entry per CDR3 protein. The sample contains approximately 690,000 distinct CDR3 sequences, less than 45% of which appear only once. The sequenced material came from blood. The receptor source for this set is a man aged 80 or over in good health. Each CDR3 is given with its conserved first and last residue. The D gene is left open where the match is weak. Some rows mark clone size as missing; the rest say once, few, many or name a class of expanded clone.

J gene: TRBJ1-5; D gene: TRBD1; CDR3 length: 16; V gene: TRBV6-1; clone size: few; CDR3 protein: CASSARDRGPSQPQHF; CDR3 DNA: TGTGCCAGCAGTGCCCGGGACAGGGGGCCGAGTCAGCCCCAGCATTTT
J gene: TRBJ2-1; D gene: TRBD2; CDR3 length: 16; V gene: TRBV12-3/TRBV12-4; clone size: NA; CDR3 protein: CASSNHGAGAYNEQFF; CDR3 DNA: TGTGCCAGCAGTAATCATGGAGCGGGGGCCTACAATGAGCAGTTCTTC
J gene: TRBJ2-3; D gene: NA; CDR3 length: 15; V gene: TRBV25-1; clone size: NA; CDR3 protein: CASSGSQWTADTQYF; CDR3 DNA: TGTGCCAGCAGTGGATCTCAATGGACGGCAGATACGCAGTATTTT
J gene: TRBJ1-6; D gene: NA; CDR3 length: 14; V gene: TRBV7-3; clone size: NA; CDR3 protein: CASSSQGWDSPLHF; CDR3 DNA: TGTGCCAGCAGCTCCCAGGGGTGGGATTCACCCCTCCACTTT
J gene: TRBJ2-3; D gene: NA; CDR3 length: 17; V gene: TRBV7-8; clone size: NA; CDR3 protein: CASSLVSVLSSTDTQYF; CDR3 DNA: TGTGCCAGCAGCTTAGTAAGTGTGCTATCTAGCACAGATACGCAGTATTTT
J gene: TRBJ1-6; D gene: NA; CDR3 length: 15; V gene: TRBV28; clone size: NA; CDR3 protein: CASRSNLFYNSPLHF; CDR3 DNA: TGTGCCAGCAGGAGCAACCTGTTCTATAATTCACCCCTCCACTTT
J gene: TRBJ2-5; D gene: NA; CDR3 length: 16; V gene: TRBV11-1; clone size: NA; CDR3 protein: CASSLAVQSVGNEQYF; CDR3 DNA: TGTGCCAGCAGCTTAGCGGTCCAAAGCGTAGGTAATGAGCAGTACTTC
J gene: TRBJ1-1; D gene: NA; CDR3 length: 13; V gene: TRBV6-5; clone size: many; CDR3 protein: CASSYRQNTEAFF; CDR3 DNA: TGTGCCAGCAGTTACAGACAGAACACTGAAGCTTTCTTT
J gene: TRBJ2-7; D gene: TRBD1; CDR3 length: 13; V gene: TRBV12-3/TRBV12-4; clone size: few; CDR3 protein: CASSLAGQGEQYF; CDR3 DNA: TGTGCCAGCAGTTTAGCCGGACAGGGCGAGCAGTACTTC
J gene: TRBJ2-7; D gene: TRBD2; CDR3 length: 14; V gene: TRBV3-1; clone size: NA; CDR3 protein: CASRAGGRTYEQYF; CDR3 DNA: TGTGCCAGCCGGGCGGGCGGGAGGACCTACGAGCAGTACTTC
J gene: TRBJ2-3; D gene: TRBD1; CDR3 length: 17; V gene: TRBV29-1; clone size: NA; CDR3 protein: CSALTSDRESPTDTQYF; CDR3 DNA: TGCAGCGCCCTAACTTCGGACAGGGAATCTCCTACAGATACGCAGTATTTT
J gene: TRBJ1-2; D gene: NA; CDR3 length: 14; V gene: TRBV7-9; clone size: NA; CDR3 protein: CASSLVQGYWGYTF; CDR3 DNA: TGTGCCAGCAGCTTAGTCCAGGGCTATTGGGGCTACACCTTC
J gene: TRBJ2-5; D gene: TRBD1; CDR3 length: 17; V gene: TRBV7-9; clone size: NA; CDR3 protein: CASSLGQGATARETQYF; CDR3 DNA: TGTGCCAGCAGCCTTGGACAGGGGGCTACAGCAAGGGAGACCCAGTACTTC
J gene: TRBJ2-7; D gene: NA; CDR3 length: 13; V gene: TRBV18; clone size: NA; CDR3 protein: CASSPLPSYEQYF; CDR3 DNA: TGTGCCAGCTCACCACTGCCCTCCTACGAGCAGTACTTC
J gene: TRBJ1-5; D gene: TRBD1; CDR3 length: 16; V gene: TRBV29-1; clone size: NA; CDR3 protein: CSVGGTGELRNQPQHF; CDR3 DNA: TGCAGCGTTGGAGGGACAGGGGAGTTACGCAATCAGCCCCAGCATTTT
J gene: TRBJ2-7; D gene: NA; CDR3 length: 16; V gene: TRBV4-3; clone size: NA; CDR3 protein: CASSREAIGAYNEQYF; CDR3 DNA: TGCGCCAGCAGTCGCGAGGCGATCGGCGCCTACAATGAGCAGTACTTC
J gene: TRBJ2-2; D gene: TRBD2; CDR3 length: 15; V gene: TRBV6-1; clone size: NA; CDR3 protein: CASSGAGGPIGELFF; CDR3 DNA: TGTGCCAGCAGTGGAGCGGGGGGGCCGATCGGGGAGCTGTTTTTT
J gene: TRBJ2-7; D gene: NA; CDR3 length: 14; V gene: TRBV20-1; clone size: NA; CDR3 protein: CSASEGPSYNEQYF; CDR3 DNA: TGCAGTGCTAGCGAGGGCCCCTCCTACAATGAGCAGTACTTC
J gene: TRBJ2-3; D gene: NA; CDR3 length: 13; V gene: TRBV5-6; clone size: NA; CDR3 protein: CASSYAWGDTQYF; CDR3 DNA: TGTGCCAGCAGCTACGCATGGGGGGATACGCAGTATTTT
J gene: TRBJ2-5; D gene: TRBD2; CDR3 length: 12; V gene: TRBV6-2/TRBV6-3; clone size: NA; CDR3 protein: CASSGLARAKYF; CDR3 DNA: TGTGCCAGCAGTGGACTAGCGCGAGCGAAGTACTTC
J gene: TRBJ1-2; D gene: TRBD1; CDR3 length: 13; V gene: TRBV29-1; clone size: few; CDR3 protein: CSAEDRGTYGYTF; CDR3 DNA: TGCAGCGCCGAGGACAGGGGAACCTATGGCTACACCTTC
J gene: TRBJ2-1; D gene: TRBD2; CDR3 length: 18; V gene: TRBV15; clone size: NA; CDR3 protein: CATSREGRKRGAYNEQFF; CDR3 DNA: TGTGCCACCAGCAGAGAGGGAAGAAAGCGGGGAGCCTACAATGAGCAGTTCTTC
J gene: TRBJ1-5; D gene: TRBD1; CDR3 length: 15; V gene: TRBV27; clone size: NA; CDR3 protein: CASRSWKGANQPQHF; CDR3 DNA: TGTGCCAGCAGGAGTTGGAAGGGGGCGAATCAGCCCCAGCATTTT
J gene: TRBJ2-5; D gene: TRBD2; CDR3 length: 17; V gene: TRBV7-2; clone size: NA; CDR3 protein: CASSFRREGVVKETQYF; CDR3 DNA: TGTGCCAGCAGCTTCAGAAGGGAGGGTGTCGTTAAAGAGACCCAGTACTTC
J gene: TRBJ1-3; D gene: NA; CDR3 length: 15; V gene: TRBV21-1; clone size: NA; CDR3 protein: CASSTGADGSDTIYF; CDR3 DNA: TGTGCCAGCAGCACTGGGGCGGATGGCTCGGACACCATATATTTT
J gene: TRBJ2-3; D gene: NA; CDR3 length: 19; V gene: TRBV2; clone size: NA; CDR3 protein: CASSLDRLGREFSTDTQYF; CDR3 DNA: TGTGCCAGCAGTCTGGACAGGCTAGGGCGGGAGTTCAGCACAGATACGCAGTATTTT
J gene: TRBJ2-1; D gene: TRBD1; CDR3 length: 14; V gene: TRBV12-5; clone size: NA; CDR3 protein: CASVYDRGFNEQFF; CDR3 DNA: TGTGCTAGTGTCTATGACAGGGGGTTCAATGAGCAGTTCTTC
J gene: TRBJ2-3; D gene: NA; CDR3 length: 14; V gene: TRBV12-3/TRBV12-4; clone size: NA; CDR3 protein: CASSLVQLADTQYF; CDR3 DNA: TGTGCCAGCAGTTTAGTCCAACTGGCAGATACGCAGTATTTT
J gene: TRBJ1-6; D gene: TRBD1; CDR3 length: 15; V gene: TRBV7-6; clone size: few; CDR3 protein: CASSTAGQLNSPLHF; CDR3 DNA: TGTGCCAGCAGCACGGCGGGACAGCTTAATTCACCCCTCCACTTT
J gene: TRBJ2-1; D gene: TRBD2; CDR3 length: 14; V gene: TRBV29-1; clone size: many; CDR3 protein: CSVLGLAGGHEQFF; CDR3 DNA: TGCAGCGTTCTGGGACTAGCGGGAGGGCATGAGCAGTTCTTC
J gene: TRBJ1-6; D gene: NA; CDR3 length: 14; V gene: TRBV20-1; clone size: NA; CDR3 protein: CSAGGRASGSPLHF; CDR3 DNA: TGCAGTGCTGGGGGACGCGCTTCAGGTTCACCCCTCCACTTT
J gene: TRBJ2-1; D gene: TRBD1; CDR3 length: 15; V gene: TRBV5-1; clone size: NA; CDR3 protein: CASSYGTATYNEQFF; CDR3 DNA: TGCGCCAGCAGCTACGGGACAGCTACCTACAATGAGCAGTTCTTC
J gene: TRBJ2-5; D gene: NA; CDR3 length: 13; V gene: TRBV6-2/TRBV6-3; clone size: NA; CDR3 protein: CASKGGVQETQYF; CDR3 DNA: TGTGCCAGCAAGGGGGGGGTCCAAGAGACCCAGTACTTC
J gene: TRBJ2-3; D gene: TRBD1; CDR3 length: 15; V gene: TRBV7-8; clone size: NA; CDR3 protein: CASSTWTGSSDAQYF; CDR3 DNA: TGTGCCAGCAGTACCTGGACAGGGTCATCAGATGCGCAGTATTTT